The 25 T cell receptor beta chains listed next were all sequenced from one sample in a study of response to subunit inactivated influenza vaccine. Via MiXCR, TCRdb re-called the RT-PCR reads, giving one row per CDR3 protein. Here the sample spans roughly 160,000 distinct CDR3 sequences, roughly 10% being singletons. This sample comprised CD8+ T cells sorted from PBMCs, obtained around 25 months after vaccination. These receptors were obtained from a man aged 50 to 69 who received an inactivated influenza vaccine.

The chain recombines TRBV11-2 with TRBJ1-1; D not certain. Germline V gives CDR1 SGHAT, CDR2 FQNNGV. This CDR3 is 11 amino acids long. V dropped 6 bases and J dropped 8 bases, with 10 bases sitting between them. CDR3 protein: CASSSVREAFF. The CDR3, as DNA: TGTGCCAGCAGTTCAGTGAGAGAAGCTTTCTTT.

This CDR3 is CASSEAGTGPSGANVLTF. In nucleotides, the CDR3 is TGTGCCAGCAGTGAAGCTGGGACAGGGCCCTCTGGGGCCAACGTCCTGACTTTC. The chain couples TRBV25-1 to TRBJ2-6; TRBD1 matches 9 bases. V shed 2 bases, J shed 0 bases, and the junction held 5 bases outside the gene matches. Per germline, CDR1 MGHDK and CDR2 SYGVNS. This CDR3 spans 18 amino acids. Combining the CDR3 with reference TRBV25-1 and TRBJ2-6 gives the whole variable domain EADIYQTPRYLVIGTGKKITLECSQTMGHDKMYWYQQDPGMELHLIHYSYGVNSTEKGDLSSESTVSRIRTEHFPLTLESARPSHTSQYLCASSEAGTGPSGANVLTFGAGSRLTVL.

This clonotype has a handful of counts. The J gene is TRBJ2-3, the V gene TRBV12-3 or TRBV12-4; D not resolved. Deletions cut 3 bases from V and 2 bases from J, with 12 bases between. The CDR3 totals 15 residues. The DNA for the CDR3 is TGTGCCAGCAGTTTGTCTACTCTCTACACAGATACGCAGTATTTT. Protein sequence: CASSLSTLYTDTQYF.

A single count supports this clonotype. The rearrangement uses TRBV7-6 and TRBJ2-7; 14 nucleotides line up with TRBD2. Germline CDR1 and CDR2: SGHVS and FNYEAQ. The V gene end was trimmed by 1 base and the J gene end by 5 bases; junction bases not matched to a gene: 4. The CDR3 sequence is 16 residues long. The CDR3 DNA sequence: TGTGCCAGCAGCTTAGGGGGACTAGCGGGAGCCAACGAGCAGTACTTC. Encoded protein: CASSLGGLAGANEQYF.

This clonotype has more than one count but fewer than ten. The chain employs TRBV12-3 or TRBV12-4 and TRBJ1-1; D is unclear. The CDR3 has 13 residues. V dropped 5 bases and J dropped 0 bases, with 7 bases sitting between them. CDR3 nucleotide sequence: TGTGCCAGCAGTGCAATCTTGAACACTGAAGCTTTCTTT. Translated: CASSAILNTEAFF.

The chain recombines TRBV24-1 with TRBJ2-2; unclear D gene. The germline gives CDR1 KGHDR, CDR2 SFDVKD. With 5 bases removed from V and 5 bases from J, the gap between germline ends came to 5 bases. This CDR3 comprises 12 residues. Written as DNA, the CDR3 is TGTGCCACCAGTGGGGGAACCGGGGAGCTGTTTTTT. Protein product: CATSGGTGELFF.

This chain connects TRBV15 to TRBJ2-1; the D gene could be TRBD1 or TRBD2 (5 bases each). Germline V CDR1 and CDR2: LNHNV, YYDKDF (reference sequence). V was clipped by 1 base and J by 9 bases, with 22 bases between them. The CDR3 sequence is 17 residues long. The CDR3 sequence: CATSRGGKGAVLGEQFF. The CDR3 DNA sequence: TGTGCCACCAGCAGAGGGGGGAAAGGGGCCGTGTTGGGTGAGCAGTTCTTC.

The V gene is TRBV10-3, the J gene TRBJ1-3, with TRBD1 matching 7 bases. Losses at the gene ends were 9 bases for V and 6 bases for J; bases not matched to a gene: 11. CDR1 ENHRY and CDR2 SYGVKD come from the germline V gene. CDR3 length: 14 residues. DNA for the CDR3: TGTGCCATTGGGACAGAAACTCTGGAAAACACCATATATTTT. This encodes CAIGTETLENTIYF.

This clonotype occurred many times. The CDR3 bases are TGTGCCAGCAGCTTCCCGGGACAGGGGGCAGATACGCAGTATTTT. Residues: CASSFPGQGADTQYF. The J gene is TRBJ2-3, the V gene TRBV11-2; 11 positions agree with TRBD1. With V trimmed by 3 bases and J by 4 bases, 3 bases remained unmatched. Germline CDR1 and CDR2: SGHAT and FQNNGV. The CDR3 covers 15 residues. The full variable domain, rest sourced from reference TRBV11-2 and TRBJ2-3, is EAGVAQSPRYKIIEKRQSVAFWCNPISGHATLYWYQQILGQGPKLLIQFQNNGVVDDSQLPKDRFSAERLKGVDSTLKIQPAKLEDSAVYLCASSFPGQGADTQYFGPGTRLTVL.

This rearrangement joins TRBV12-3 or TRBV12-4 to TRBJ2-7, with a weak D call TRBD2 (6 bases). This CDR3 is built from 14 residues. V dropped 3 bases and J dropped 4 bases, with 13 bases sitting between them. This CDR3 reads CASSFDGSEYEQYF. CDR3 DNA: TGTGCCAGCAGTTTCGACGGGAGTGAGTACGAGCAGTACTTC.

This clonotype was seen a handful of times. This chain links TRBV6-1 with TRBJ2-3, with D possibly being TRBD2 (6 bases). The length of the CDR3 is 18 residues. V was cut by 6 bases and J by 2 bases, with 24 bases left in between. Germline CDR1 reads MNHNS; CDR2 reads SASEGT. CDR3 residues: CASSSFFFGGEVTDTQYF. The CDR3 DNA reads TGTGCCAGCAGCTCCTTCTTTTTCGGAGGGGAGGTCACAGATACGCAGTATTTT.

Only a few counts were recorded for this clonotype. The V gene is TRBV12-3 or TRBV12-4, the J gene TRBJ2-1; 8 bases match TRBD1. The CDR3 covers 13 residues. The V segment lost 9 bases and the J segment 5 bases; nucleotides outside the gene matches: 6. Here the CDR3 DNA reads TGTGCCAGTCGGGCAGGGGGCAACAATGAGCAGTTCTTC. Translated, it gives CASRAGGNNEQFF.

The chain recombines TRBV7-2 with TRBJ2-7, with a possible D match to TRBD1 (6 bases). The CDR3 is 15 residues long. Trimming left V 3 bases short and J 4 bases short, with 16 bases between. Germline CDR1 is SGHTA and CDR2 is FQGNSA. The CDR3 loop is CASSLMTGTFYEQYF. The CDR3 nucleotides are TGTGCCAGCAGCTTGATGACAGGAACTTTTTACGAGCAGTACTTC.

The chain recombines TRBV3-1 with TRBJ2-7; 7 nucleotides align to TRBD2. Germline V lookup: CDR1 LGHDT, CDR2 YNNKEL (reference sequence). V shed 0 bases and J 3 bases; nucleotides not matched to a gene: 5. There are 15 residues in the CDR3. The CDR3 sequence is CASSQDAGEFYEQYF. DNA for the CDR3: TGTGCCAGCAGCCAAGACGCGGGAGAATTCTACGAGCAGTACTTC.

This clonotype was detected only a few times. The chain combines TRBV28 with TRBJ2-7; no clear D. Germline lookup yields CDR1 MDHEN and CDR2 SYDVKM. Trimming cost V 2 bases and J 3 bases, with 5 bases left between them. The CDR3 runs to 12 residues. This CDR3 is CASSLLHYEQYF. The CDR3 DNA follows: TGTGCCAGCAGTTTACTCCACTACGAGCAGTACTTC.

This clonotype was picked up many times. This CDR3 reads CASSQATGVTGELFF. CDR3 DNA sequence: TGTGCCAGCAGCCAAGCTACAGGGGTGACCGGGGAGCTGTTTTTT. The V gene is TRBV4-2, the J gene TRBJ2-2; the match to TRBD1 covers 7 bases. V shed 1 base, J shed 5 bases, and the junction held 4 bases outside the gene matches. The CDR3 is 15 residues long. Germline-derived CDR1 and CDR2 are LGHNA and YNFKEQ.

This clonotype was counted many times. The chain is built from TRBV25-1 and TRBJ2-7, with D possibly being TRBD2 (5 bases). This CDR3 contains 13 residues. In germline, CDR1 is MGHDK, CDR2 SYGVNS. Trimming took 6 bases from V and 4 from J, leaving 13 bases between them. CDR3 bases: TGTGCCAGCAGCCCAGGAGGTGGATACGAGCAGTACTTC. Amino acid sequence: CASSPGGGYEQYF.

The J gene is TRBJ2-1, the V gene TRBV12-3 or TRBV12-4, with 8 bases aligning to TRBD2. V lost 7 bases and J lost 4; bases outside the gene matches: 6. There are 14 residues in the CDR3. CDR3 sequence: CASNHGGVYNEQFF. The CDR3 DNA is TGTGCCAGCAATCACGGGGGGGTTTACAATGAGCAGTTCTTC.

This clonotype occurred a few times. This chain connects TRBV28 to TRBJ2-7, with 9 bases matching TRBD2. V trimming: 3 bases; J trimming: 2 bases; junction bases outside the gene matches: 2. From germline, CDR1 is MDHEN and CDR2 SYDVKM. The length of the CDR3 is 14 residues. CDR3 bases: TGTGCCAGCAGTTTCGGCGGGGGGGCCTACGAGCAGTACTTC. It translates to CASSFGGGAYEQYF.

The chain carries TRBV5-6 and TRBJ1-1, with 7 bases lining up with TRBD1. This CDR3 has 13 amino acids. Germline-derived CDR1 and CDR2 are SGHDT and YYEEEE. V trimming: 4 bases; J trimming: 5 bases; junction bases outside the gene matches: 5. The CDR3 reads CASSLTGWTEAFF. In DNA, the CDR3 is TGTGCCAGCAGCCTGACAGGGTGGACTGAAGCTTTCTTT. Drawing the rest from reference TRBV5-6 and TRBJ1-1, the complete variable domain is DAGVTQSPTHLIKTRGQQVTLRCSPKSGHDTVSWYQQALGQGPQFIFQYYEEEERQRGNFPDRFSGHQFPNYSSELNVNALLLGDSALYLCASSLTGWTEAFFGQGTRLTVV.

The chain combines TRBV27 with TRBJ2-7, with 12 bases identical to TRBD2. From germline, CDR1 is MNHEY and CDR2 SMNVEV (reference sequence). This CDR3 spans 15 amino acids. Losses at the gene ends were 6 bases for V and 5 bases for J; bases not matched to a gene: 8. The CDR3 nucleotides are TGTGCCAGCAGCCCACTAGCGGGGGGCGTTGACGAGCAGTACTTC. This codes for CASSPLAGGVDEQYF.

The chain combines TRBV28 with TRBJ2-7, with TRBD2 matching 13 bases. This CDR3 has 16 amino acids. J gave up 2 bases and V 5 bases, and 6 bases lay outside the gene matches. Germline V gives CDR1 MDHEN, CDR2 SYDVKM. DNA of the CDR3: TGTGCCAGCAGTCTCATCGGACTAGCGGGGGCCTACGAGCAGTACTTC. This sequence encodes CASSLIGLAGAYEQYF.

The chain combines TRBV28 with TRBJ2-1; the D is unclear. Germline CDR1 MDHEN, CDR2 SYDVKM. The CDR3 runs 15 residues. With 4 bases removed from V and 3 bases from J, the gap between germline ends came to 13 bases. CDR3 protein: CASSSRPSFYNEQFF. The CDR3 nucleotides read TGTGCCAGCAGTTCCCGGCCCAGCTTCTACAATGAGCAGTTCTTC. Full variable domain (outside the CDR3, taken from reference TRBV28 and TRBJ2-1): DVKVTQSSRYLVKRTGEKVFLECVQDMDHENMFWYRQDPGLGLRLIYFSYDVKMKEKGDIPEGYSVSREKKERFSLILESASTNQTSMYLCASSSRPSFYNEQFFGPGTRLTVL.

This clonotype was seen more than once but under ten times. The chain carries TRBV7-6 and TRBJ2-5, with 8 bases fitting TRBD1. J gave up 1 base and V 0 bases, and 1 base lay outside the gene matches. The germline CDR1 and CDR2 sequences are SGHVS and FNYEAQ. The CDR3 contains 15 residues. The CDR3 loop reads CASSLATGVQETQYF. The CDR3 nucleotides read TGTGCCAGCAGCTTAGCGACAGGGGTCCAAGAGACCCAGTACTTC. Based on the CDR3 plus reference TRBV7-6 and TRBJ2-5, the full variable domain is GAGVSQSPRYKVTKRGQDVALRCDPISGHVSLYWYRQALGQGPEFLTYFNYEAQQDKSGLPNDRFSAERPEGSISTLTIQRTEQRDSAMYRCASSLATGVQETQYFGPGTRLLVL.

Only a few counts were recorded for this clonotype. V gene TRBV20-1 combines with J gene TRBJ2-3; TRBD1 might be the D (6 bases). Germline CDR1 reads DFQATT; CDR2 reads SNEGSKA (reference sequence). Trimming stripped 0 bases from V and 4 bases from J, with 11 bases between. The CDR3 has 14 amino acids. CDR3 nucleotide sequence: TGCAGTGCTAGAGATGGGGGCCCGGCAGATACGCAGTATTTT. Translating it yields CSARDGGPADTQYF.